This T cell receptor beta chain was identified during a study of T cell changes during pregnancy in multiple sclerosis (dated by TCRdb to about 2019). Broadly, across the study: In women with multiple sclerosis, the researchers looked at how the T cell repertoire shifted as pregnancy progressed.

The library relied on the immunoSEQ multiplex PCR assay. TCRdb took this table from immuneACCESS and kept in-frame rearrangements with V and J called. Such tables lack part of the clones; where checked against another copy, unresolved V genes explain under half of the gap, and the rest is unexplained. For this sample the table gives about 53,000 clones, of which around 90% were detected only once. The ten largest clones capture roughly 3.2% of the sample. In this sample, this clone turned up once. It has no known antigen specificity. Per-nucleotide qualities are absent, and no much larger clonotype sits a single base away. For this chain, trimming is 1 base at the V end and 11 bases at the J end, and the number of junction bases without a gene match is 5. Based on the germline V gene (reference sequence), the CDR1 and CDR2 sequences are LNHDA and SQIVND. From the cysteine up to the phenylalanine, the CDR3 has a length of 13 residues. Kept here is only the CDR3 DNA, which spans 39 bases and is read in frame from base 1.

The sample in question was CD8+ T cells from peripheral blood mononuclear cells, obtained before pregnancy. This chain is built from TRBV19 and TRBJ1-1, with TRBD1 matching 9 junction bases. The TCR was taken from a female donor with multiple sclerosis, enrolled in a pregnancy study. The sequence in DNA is TGTGCCAGTAGTATAGGGACAGGGGCTCCGGCTTTCTTT. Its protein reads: CASSIGTGAPAFF.